This T cell receptor beta chain was observed in a study of CD8+ T cells in alopecia areata. Study observations and caveats: More clonal than normal scalp was lesional scalp, particularly alopecia totalis/universalis.

V gave up 6 bases and J gave up 8 bases, with 19 bases separating them. The germline CDR1 and CDR2 sequences are SQVTM and ANQGSEA. The CDR3 contains 13 residues. RNA was extracted and reverse transcribed into cDNA as the sequencing template. Using immunoSEQ multiplex PCR, the repertoire was profiled, and TCRdb retains in-frame clones only, with some absent. The sample lists 95,000 to 150,000 clones; 40% to 55% were seen once. As regards this clone: Its antigen is not known.

The chain joins TRBV29-1 to TRBJ1-2; the D is unclear. This TCR derives from a human donor with alopecia areata. The sequenced sample consisted of NKG2D-low CD8+ T cells sorted from blood. The CDR3 sequence: CSVPGDSKGGYTF. The CDR3 DNA reads TGCAGCGTGCCCGGGGATTCCAAGGGAGGCTACACCTTC.